This T cell receptor beta chain was sequenced in a study of cytomegalovirus exposure and HLA in healthy donors. Regarding the study as a whole: Most of the TCR beta V segments (in an earlier analysis) were productive either about 90% or about 30% of the time. It was 164 TCR beta chains that were listed as cytomegalovirus-associated.

Worth noting for this clone: As yet, its antigen is unknown.

The PCR was carried out with 60 Vbeta primers and 13 Jbeta primers. TCRdb's table, derived via immunoSEQ multiplex PCR, lists solely in-frame clones and lacks some. The table includes tens of thousands of clones, about four fifths detected once. The ends lost 0 bases at V and 6 bases at J; junction bases unmatched: 4. This CDR3 has 16 amino acids. Germline-derived CDR1 and CDR2 are SGHDT and YYEEEE. Whereas donors were nominally healthy upon sampling, unrecorded immune exposures were probable. Sequences were obtained from PBMCs. The chain recombines TRBV5-6 with TRBJ1-6; 9 nucleotides line up with TRBD1. The clonotype was recovered from a woman between 40 and 55 years old in good health and CMV-seronegative. The CDR3 region has the DNA TGTGCCAGCAGCTTGGGGGGACAGGGAGTTAATTCACCCCTCCACTTT. It specifies CASSLGGQGVNSPLHF. Full variable domain (rest looked up from reference TRBV5-6 and TRBJ1-6): DAGVTQSPTHLIKTRGQQVTLRCSPKSGHDTVSWYQQALGQGPQFIFQYYEEEERQRGNFPDRFSGHQFPNYSSELNVNALLLGDSALYLCASSLGGQGVNSPLHFGNGTRLTVT.